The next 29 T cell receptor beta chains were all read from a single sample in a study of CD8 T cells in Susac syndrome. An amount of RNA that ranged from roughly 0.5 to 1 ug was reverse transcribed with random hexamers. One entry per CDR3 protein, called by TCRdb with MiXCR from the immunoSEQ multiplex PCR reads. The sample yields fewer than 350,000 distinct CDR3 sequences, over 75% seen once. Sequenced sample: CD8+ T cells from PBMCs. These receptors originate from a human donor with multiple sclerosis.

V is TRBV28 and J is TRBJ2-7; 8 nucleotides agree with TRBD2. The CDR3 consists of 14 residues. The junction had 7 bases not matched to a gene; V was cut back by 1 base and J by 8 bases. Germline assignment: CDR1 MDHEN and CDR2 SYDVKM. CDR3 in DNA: TGTGCCAGCAGTTTATCGGGACTAGGAATCAAGCAGTACTTC. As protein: CASSLSGLGIKQYF. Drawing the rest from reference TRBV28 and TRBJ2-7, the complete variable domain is DVKVTQSSRYLVKRTGEKVFLECVQDMDHENMFWYRQDPGLGLRLIYFSYDVKMKEKGDIPEGYSVSREKKERFSLILESASTNQTSMYLCASSLSGLGIKQYFGPGTRLTVT.

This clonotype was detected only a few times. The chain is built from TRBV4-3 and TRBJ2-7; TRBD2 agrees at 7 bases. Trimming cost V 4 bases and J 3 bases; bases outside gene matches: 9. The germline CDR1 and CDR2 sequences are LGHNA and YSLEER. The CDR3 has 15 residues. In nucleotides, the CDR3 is TGCGCCAGCAGCCTTACCAGACTAGCTCTCTACGAGCAGTACTTC. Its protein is CASSLTRLALYEQYF.

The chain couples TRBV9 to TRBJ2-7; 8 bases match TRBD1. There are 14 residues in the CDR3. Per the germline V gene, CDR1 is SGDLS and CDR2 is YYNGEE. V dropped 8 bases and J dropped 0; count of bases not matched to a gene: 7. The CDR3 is CASSTGGLSYEQYF. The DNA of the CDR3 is TGTGCCAGTTCAACAGGGGGTCTCTCCTACGAGCAGTACTTC.

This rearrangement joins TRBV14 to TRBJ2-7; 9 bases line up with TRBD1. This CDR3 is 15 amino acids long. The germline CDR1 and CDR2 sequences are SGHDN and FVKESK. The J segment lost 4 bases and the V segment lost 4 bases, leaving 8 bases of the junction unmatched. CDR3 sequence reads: CASSPYRGLPYEQYF. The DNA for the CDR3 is TGTGCCAGCAGCCCCTACAGGGGGCTTCCTTACGAGCAGTACTTC.

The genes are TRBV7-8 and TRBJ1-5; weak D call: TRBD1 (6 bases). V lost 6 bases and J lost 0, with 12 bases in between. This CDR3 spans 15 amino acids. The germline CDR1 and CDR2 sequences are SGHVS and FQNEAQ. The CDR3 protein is CASREDSSSNQPQHF. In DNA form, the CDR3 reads TGTGCCAGCAGGGAGGACAGCAGTAGCAATCAGCCCCAGCATTTT.

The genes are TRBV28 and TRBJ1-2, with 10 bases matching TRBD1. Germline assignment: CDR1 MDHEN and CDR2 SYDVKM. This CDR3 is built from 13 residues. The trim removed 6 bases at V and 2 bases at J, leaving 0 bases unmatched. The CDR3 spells CASRGQGNYGYTF. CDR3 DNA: TGTGCCAGCAGGGGACAGGGGAACTATGGCTACACCTTC.

CDR3 DNA: TGTGCCAGCAGCGTAGAGGACAGGGGCAGTGGCTACACCTTC. Amino acid sequence: CASSVEDRGSGYTF. The chain combines TRBV9 with TRBJ1-2; TRBD1 matches 9 bases. Germline V gene sequence: CDR1 SGDLS, CDR2 YYNGEE. This CDR3 has 14 residues. Losses at the gene ends were 0 bases for V and 7 bases for J; bases not matched to a gene: 4.

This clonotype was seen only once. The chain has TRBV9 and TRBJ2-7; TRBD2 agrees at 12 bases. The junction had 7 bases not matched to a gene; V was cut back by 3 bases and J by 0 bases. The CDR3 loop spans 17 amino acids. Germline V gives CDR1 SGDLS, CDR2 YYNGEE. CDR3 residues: CASSEGTSGSSSYEQYF. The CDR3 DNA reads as TGTGCCAGCAGCGAGGGGACTAGCGGGTCGTCCTCCTACGAGCAGTACTTC.

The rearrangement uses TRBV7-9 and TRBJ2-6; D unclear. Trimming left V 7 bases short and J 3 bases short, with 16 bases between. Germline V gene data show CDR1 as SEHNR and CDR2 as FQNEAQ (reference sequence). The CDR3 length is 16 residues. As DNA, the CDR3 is TGTGCCAGCATCTCGTTACCCGAATTTGGGGCCAACGTCCTGACTTTC. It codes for CASISLPEFGANVLTF.

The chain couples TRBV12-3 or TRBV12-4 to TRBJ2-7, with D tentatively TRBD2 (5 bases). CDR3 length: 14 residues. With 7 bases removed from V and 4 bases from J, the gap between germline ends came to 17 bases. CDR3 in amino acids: CASKSGYLGYEQYF. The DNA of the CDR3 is TGTGCCAGCAAATCGGGATATTTGGGGTACGAGCAGTACTTC.

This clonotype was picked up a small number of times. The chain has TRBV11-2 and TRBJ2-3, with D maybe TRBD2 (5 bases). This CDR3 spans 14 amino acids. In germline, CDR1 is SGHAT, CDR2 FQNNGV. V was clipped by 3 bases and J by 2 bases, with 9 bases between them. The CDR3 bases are TGTGCCAGCAGCTTCGCGGGTCCCACAGATACGCAGTATTTT. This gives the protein CASSFAGPTDTQYF.

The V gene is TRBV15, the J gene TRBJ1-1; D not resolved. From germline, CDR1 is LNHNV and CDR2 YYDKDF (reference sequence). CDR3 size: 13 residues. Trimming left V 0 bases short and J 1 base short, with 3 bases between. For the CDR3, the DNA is TGTGCCACCAGCAGAGAAGGGAACACTGAAGCTTTCTTT. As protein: CATSREGNTEAFF.

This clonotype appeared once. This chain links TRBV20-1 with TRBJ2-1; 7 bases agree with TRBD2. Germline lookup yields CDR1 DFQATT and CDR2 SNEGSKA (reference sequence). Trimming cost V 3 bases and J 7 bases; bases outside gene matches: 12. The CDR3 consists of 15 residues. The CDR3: CSARFGLGATNEQFF. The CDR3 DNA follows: TGCAGTGCTAGGTTCGGACTAGGGGCGACGAATGAGCAGTTCTTC.

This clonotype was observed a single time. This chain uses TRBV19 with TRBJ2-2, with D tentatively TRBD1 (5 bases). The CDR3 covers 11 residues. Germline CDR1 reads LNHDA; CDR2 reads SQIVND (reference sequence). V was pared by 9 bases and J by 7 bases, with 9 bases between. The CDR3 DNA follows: TGTGCCAGCAAGACAGTCGGGGAGCTGTTTTTT. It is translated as CASKTVGELFF.

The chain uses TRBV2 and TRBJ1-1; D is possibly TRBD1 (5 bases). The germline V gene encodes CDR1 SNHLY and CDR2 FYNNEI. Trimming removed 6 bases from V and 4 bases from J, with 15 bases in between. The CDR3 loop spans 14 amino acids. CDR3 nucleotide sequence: TGTGCCAGCAGATTGACAGTCGGGGGCACTGAAGCTTTCTTT. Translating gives CASRLTVGGTEAFF.

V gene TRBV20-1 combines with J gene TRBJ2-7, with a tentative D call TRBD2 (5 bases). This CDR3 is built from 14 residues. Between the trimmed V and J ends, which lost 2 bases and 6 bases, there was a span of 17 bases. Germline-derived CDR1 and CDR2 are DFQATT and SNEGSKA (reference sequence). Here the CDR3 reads CSARIAPRSSEQYF. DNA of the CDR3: TGCAGTGCTAGAATAGCGCCCCGGAGTAGCGAGCAGTACTTC.

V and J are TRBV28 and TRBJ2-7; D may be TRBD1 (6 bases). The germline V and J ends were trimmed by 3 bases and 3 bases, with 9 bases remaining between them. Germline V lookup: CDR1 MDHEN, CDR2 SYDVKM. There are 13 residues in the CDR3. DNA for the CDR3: TGTGCCAGCAGTTTCAACAGGGACTACGAGCAGTACTTC. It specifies CASSFNRDYEQYF.

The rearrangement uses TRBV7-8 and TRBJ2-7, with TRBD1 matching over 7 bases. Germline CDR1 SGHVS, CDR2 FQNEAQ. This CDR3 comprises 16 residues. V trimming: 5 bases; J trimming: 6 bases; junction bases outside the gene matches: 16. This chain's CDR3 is CASSQGVAGVSFEQYF. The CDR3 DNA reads TGTGCCAGCAGCCAGGGGGTGGCAGGGGTATCGTTCGAGCAGTACTTC.

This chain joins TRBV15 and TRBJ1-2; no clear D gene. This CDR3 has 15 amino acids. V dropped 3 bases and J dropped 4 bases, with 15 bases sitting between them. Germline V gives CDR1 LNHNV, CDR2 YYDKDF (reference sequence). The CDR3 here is CATSSLTRTSYGYTF. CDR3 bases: TGTGCCACCAGCAGTCTCACTCGGACGAGCTATGGCTACACCTTC.

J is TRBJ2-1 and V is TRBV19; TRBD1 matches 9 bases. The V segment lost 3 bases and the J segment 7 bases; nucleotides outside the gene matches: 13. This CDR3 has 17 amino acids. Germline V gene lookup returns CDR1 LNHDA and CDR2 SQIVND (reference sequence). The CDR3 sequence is CASSMPLWDRDENEQFF. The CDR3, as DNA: TGTGCCAGTAGTATGCCCCTCTGGGACAGGGATGAGAATGAGCAGTTCTTC.

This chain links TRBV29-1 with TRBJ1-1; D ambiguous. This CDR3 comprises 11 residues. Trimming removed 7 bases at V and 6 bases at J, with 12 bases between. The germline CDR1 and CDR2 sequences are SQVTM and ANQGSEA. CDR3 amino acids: CSAGGGPEAFF. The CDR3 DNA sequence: TGCAGCGCCGGAGGTGGGCCTGAAGCTTTCTTT. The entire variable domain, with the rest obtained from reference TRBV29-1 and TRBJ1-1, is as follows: SAVISQKPSRDICQRGTSLTIQCQVDSQVTMMFWYRQQPGQSLTLIATANQGSEATYESGFVIDKFPISRPNLTFSTLTVSNMSPEDSSIYLCSAGGGPEAFFGQGTRLTVV.

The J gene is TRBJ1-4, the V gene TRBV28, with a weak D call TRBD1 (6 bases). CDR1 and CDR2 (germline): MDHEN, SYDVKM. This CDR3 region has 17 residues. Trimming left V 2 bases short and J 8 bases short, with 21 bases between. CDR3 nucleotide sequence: TGTGCCAGCAGTTTACCCTCCGGGGGGGCGCTTGAGGAAAAACTGTTTTTT. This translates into CASSLPSGGALEEKLFF.

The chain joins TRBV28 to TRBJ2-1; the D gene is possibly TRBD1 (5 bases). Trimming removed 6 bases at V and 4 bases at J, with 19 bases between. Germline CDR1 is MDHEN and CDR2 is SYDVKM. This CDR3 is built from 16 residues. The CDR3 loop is CASSQGTRRFYNEQFF. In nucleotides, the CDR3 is TGTGCCAGCAGCCAGGGAACCCGCCGGTTTTACAATGAGCAGTTCTTC.

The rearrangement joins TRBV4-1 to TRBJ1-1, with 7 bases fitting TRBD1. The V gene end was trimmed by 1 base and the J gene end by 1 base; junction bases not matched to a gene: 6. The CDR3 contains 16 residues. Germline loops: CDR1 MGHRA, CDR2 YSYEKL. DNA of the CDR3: TGCGCCAGCAGCCAAGCCCAGGGGACAGCGAACACTGAAGCTTTCTTT. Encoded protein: CASSQAQGTANTEAFF.

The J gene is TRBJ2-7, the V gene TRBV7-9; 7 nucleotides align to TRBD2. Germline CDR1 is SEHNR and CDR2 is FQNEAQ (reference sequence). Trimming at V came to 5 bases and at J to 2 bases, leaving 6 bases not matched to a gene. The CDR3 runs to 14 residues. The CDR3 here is CASSAGGTPYEQYF. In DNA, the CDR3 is TGTGCCAGCAGCGCCGGGGGGACCCCCTACGAGCAGTACTTC.

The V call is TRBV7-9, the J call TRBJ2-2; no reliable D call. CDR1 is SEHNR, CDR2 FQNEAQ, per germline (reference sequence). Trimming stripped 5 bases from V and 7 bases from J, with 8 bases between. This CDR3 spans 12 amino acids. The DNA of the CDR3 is TGTGCCAGCAGCGCCGCAGGCGGGGAGCTGTTTTTT. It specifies CASSAAGGELFF.

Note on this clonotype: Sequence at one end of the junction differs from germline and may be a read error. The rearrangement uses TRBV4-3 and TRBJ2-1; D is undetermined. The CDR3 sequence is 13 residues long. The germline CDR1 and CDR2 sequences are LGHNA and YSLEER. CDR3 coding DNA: TGTGCCAGCAGCCAAGGGTCCTACAATGAGCAGTTCTTC. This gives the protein CASSQGSYNEQFF.

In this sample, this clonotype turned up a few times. As DNA, the CDR3 is TGTGCCAGCAGCTTGGGGCGGGCCGGGGAGCTGTTTTTT. Protein sequence: CASSLGRAGELFF. The chain has TRBV5-6 and TRBJ2-2, with D tentatively TRBD2 (5 bases). V lost 0 bases to trimming and J lost 6 bases, with 6 bases between them. CDR1 and CDR2 from the germline V gene are SGHDT and YYEEEE. This CDR3 has 13 residues.

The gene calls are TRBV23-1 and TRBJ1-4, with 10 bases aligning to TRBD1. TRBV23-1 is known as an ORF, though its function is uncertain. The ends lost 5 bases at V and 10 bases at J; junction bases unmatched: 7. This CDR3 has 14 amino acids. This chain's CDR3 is CASSRDRGGGKLFF. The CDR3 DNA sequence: TGCGCCAGCAGTAGGGACAGGGGAGGAGGAAAACTGTTTTTT.